Listed here are 4 T cell receptor beta chains from one sample, sequenced in a study of CD8 T cells in Susac syndrome. The authors reverse transcribed roughly 0.5 to 1 ug RNA with random hexamers. In TCRdb, the immunoSEQ multiplex PCR reads were re-called with MiXCR into one record per CDR3 protein. The data show some 150,000 distinct CDR3 sequences, with around 95% seen just once and about 0.21% held by the top ten. The sample comprised CD8+ T cells from PBMCs. These receptors were taken from a human donor with multiple sclerosis.

This rearrangement joins TRBV28 to TRBJ2-7; possible D gene TRBD1, 6 bases. The V gene's germline CDR1 is MDHEN and CDR2 SYDVKM. V lost 6 bases to trimming and J lost 4 bases, with 19 bases between them. This CDR3 contains 15 residues. For the CDR3, the DNA is TGTGCCAGCAGCCCAGGGGTTTGGGGCAAGTACGAGCAGTACTTC. It is translated as CASSPGVWGKYEQYF. Drawing the rest from reference TRBV28 and TRBJ2-7, the complete variable domain is DVKVTQSSRYLVKRTGEKVFLECVQDMDHENMFWYRQDPGLGLRLIYFSYDVKMKEKGDIPEGYSVSREKKERFSLILESASTNQTSMYLCASSPGVWGKYEQYFGPGTRLTVT.

The genes are TRBV28 and TRBJ2-1; no reliable D call. Between the trimmed V and J ends, which lost 7 bases and 3 bases, there was a span of 16 bases. The CDR3 runs 15 residues. The V gene's germline CDR1 is MDHEN and CDR2 SYDVKM. DNA of the CDR3: TGTGCCAGCAAAGTGGCAGACGCTCACTACAATGAGCAGTTCTTC. This gives the protein CASKVADAHYNEQFF.

The genes are TRBV27 and TRBJ1-5, with D possibly being TRBD1 (6 bases). This CDR3 has 17 residues. V was shortened by 2 bases and J by 4 bases, with 18 bases between the two germline ends. The germline CDR1 and CDR2 sequences are MNHEY and SMNVEV (reference sequence). DNA for the CDR3: TGTGCCAGCAGTTTAAGTGTTACAGGGCGGGATAATCAGCCCCAGCATTTT. Residues: CASSLSVTGRDNQPQHF.

The CDR3 bases are TGCAGTGCCTACCGCGGCGGGGGTCGGGAGGGCACAGATACGCAGTATTTT. Protein: CSAYRGGGREGTDTQYF. V gene TRBV20-1 combines with J gene TRBJ2-3; TRBD2 matches at 7 bases. V dropped 6 bases and J dropped 1; count of bases not matched to a gene: 16. The CDR3 extends over 17 amino acids. Germline V gene sequence: CDR1 DFQATT, CDR2 SNEGSKA (reference sequence).